This T cell receptor beta chain comes out of a study of blood T cells in healthy people across ages. A J-beta primer mix and a sample-barcoded 5' primer were used in a second PCR of about 7 to 12 cycles. Via MiXCR, TCRdb re-called the 5' RACE reads, giving one row per CDR3 protein. This table holds hundreds of thousands of distinct CDR3 sequences, approximately 30% found once. Germline lookup yields CDR1 LNHNV and CDR2 YYDKDF (reference sequence). The V end lost 3 bases, the J end lost 11 bases, and 16 bases lay between the germline ends. This CDR3 is built from 13 residues. The rearrangement uses TRBV15 and TRBJ2-5, with a weak D call TRBD2 (6 bases). The material sequenced was blood. The receptor was isolated from a woman older than 75 in good health. The CDR3 region is CATSRDYTNEQYF. The CDR3 DNA follows: TGTGCCACCAGCAGGGACTACACCAATGAACAGTACTTC.